The 3 T cell receptor beta chains reported below all come from one sample, sequenced in a study of T cells in localized non-small cell lung cancer. Assay used: immunoSEQ multiplex PCR; TCRdb lists only in-frame clones, some missing. Among some 2,000 clones listed, around a quarter were seen once. Sequenced material: normal lung tissue next to the tumor, taken before any cancer treatment. These receptors came from an older male donor with stage I lung adenocarcinoma.

The chain has TRBV5-1 and TRBJ1-1, with 8 bases matching TRBD1. Germline CDR1 SGHRS, CDR2 YFSETQ. The CDR3 is 14 amino acids. The junction had 4 bases not matched to a gene; V was cut back by 2 bases and J by 4 bases. CDR3 residues: CASSLSGGSTEAFF. CDR3 sequence (DNA): TGCGCCAGCAGCTTATCAGGGGGCAGCACTGAAGCTTTCTTT.

This clone was picked up a small number of times. The chain uses TRBV30 and TRBJ1-6; maybe TRBD1 (6 bases). V lost 4 bases to trimming and J lost 7 bases, with 11 bases between them. The CDR3 loop spans 13 amino acids. The germline V gene encodes CDR1 GTSNPN and CDR2 SVGIG (reference sequence). CDR3 residues: CAWTGRGNSPLHF. The CDR3 nucleotides are TGTGCCTGGACAGGGAGGGGGAATTCACCCCTCCACTTT.

The CDR3 region is CASSVQGPGNTIYF. The CDR3 bases are TGTGCCAGCAGTGTCCAGGGTCCTGGAAACACCATATATTTT. The V and J genes are TRBV6-8 and TRBJ1-3; possible D gene TRBD1, 5 bases. V was shortened by 5 bases and J by 2 bases, with 10 bases between the two germline ends. Germline CDR1 and CDR2: MNHGY and SAAAGT. The CDR3 is made up of 14 amino acids.